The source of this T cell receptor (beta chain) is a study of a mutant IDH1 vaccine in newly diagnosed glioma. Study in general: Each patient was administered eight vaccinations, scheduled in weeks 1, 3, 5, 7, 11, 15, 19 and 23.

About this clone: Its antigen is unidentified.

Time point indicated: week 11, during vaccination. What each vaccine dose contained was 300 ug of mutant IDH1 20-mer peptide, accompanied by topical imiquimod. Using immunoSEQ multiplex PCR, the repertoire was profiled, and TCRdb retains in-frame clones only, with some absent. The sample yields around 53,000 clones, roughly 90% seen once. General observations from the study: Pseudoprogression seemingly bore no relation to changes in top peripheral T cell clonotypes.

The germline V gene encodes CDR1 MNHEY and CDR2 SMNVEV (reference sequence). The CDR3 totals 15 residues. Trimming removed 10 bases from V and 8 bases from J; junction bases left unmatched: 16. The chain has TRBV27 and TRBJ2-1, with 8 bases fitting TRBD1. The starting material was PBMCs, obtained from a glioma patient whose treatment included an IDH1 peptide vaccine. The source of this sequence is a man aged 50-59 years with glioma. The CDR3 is CATDTRDRRGHEQFF. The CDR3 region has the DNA TGTGCCACCGACACCAGGGACAGGAGGGGTCATGAGCAGTTCTTC.